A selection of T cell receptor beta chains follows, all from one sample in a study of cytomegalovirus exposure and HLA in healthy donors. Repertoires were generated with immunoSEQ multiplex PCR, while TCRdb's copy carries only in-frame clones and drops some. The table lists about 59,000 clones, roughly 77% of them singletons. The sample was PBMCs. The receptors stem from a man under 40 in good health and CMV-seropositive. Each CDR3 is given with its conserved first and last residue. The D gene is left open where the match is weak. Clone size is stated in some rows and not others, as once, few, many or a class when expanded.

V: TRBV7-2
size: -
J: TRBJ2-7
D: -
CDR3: CASSPPGGHLYEQYF
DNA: TGTGCCAGCAGCCCTCCGGGGGGACACCTATACGAGCAGTACTTC

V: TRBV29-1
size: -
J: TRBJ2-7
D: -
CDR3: CSAKQAYEQYF
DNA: TGCAGCGCCAAACAGGCCTACGAGCAGTACTTC

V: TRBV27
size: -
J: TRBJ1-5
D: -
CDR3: CASSPLGGDQPQHF
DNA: TGTGCCAGCAGTCCCCTCGGGGGGGACCAGCCCCAGCATTTT

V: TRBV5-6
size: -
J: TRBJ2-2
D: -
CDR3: CASSPPQGAFNTGELFF
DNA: TGTGCCAGCAGCCCCCCTCAAGGGGCTTTCAACACCGGGGAGCTGTTTTTT

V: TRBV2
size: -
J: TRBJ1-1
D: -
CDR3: CASRESRVNTEAFF
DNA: TGTGCCAGCAGAGAGTCCAGGGTGAACACTGAAGCTTTCTTT

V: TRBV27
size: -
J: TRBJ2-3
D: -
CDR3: CASSFQTDTQYF
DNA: TGTGCCAGCAGTTTTCAGACAGATACGCAGTATTTT

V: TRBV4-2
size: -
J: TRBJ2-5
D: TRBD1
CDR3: CASSLYRGRWETQYF
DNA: TGTGCCAGCAGCCTATACAGGGGGCGGTGGGAGACCCAGTACTTC

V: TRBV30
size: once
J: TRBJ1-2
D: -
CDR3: CAWAPRAGRGNGYTF
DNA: TGTGCCTGGGCACCACGGGCAGGTAGAGGGAATGGCTACACCTTC

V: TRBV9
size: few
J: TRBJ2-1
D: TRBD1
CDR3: CASSSRTGKGDNEQFF
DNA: TGTGCCAGCAGCTCTCGGACAGGGAAAGGAGACAATGAGCAGTTCTTC

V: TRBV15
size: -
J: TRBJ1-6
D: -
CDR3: CATSSEAGPLHF
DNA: TGTGCCACCAGCAGCGAGGCTGGCCCCCTCCACTTT

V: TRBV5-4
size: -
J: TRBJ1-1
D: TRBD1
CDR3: CASSSGGFGLDGAFF
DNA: TGTGCCAGCAGCTCAGGGGGATTTGGATTAGATGGAGCTTTCTTT

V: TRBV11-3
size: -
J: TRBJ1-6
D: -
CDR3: CASSLGPPPNSPLHF
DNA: TGTGCCAGCAGCCTAGGGCCCCCGCCCAATTCACCCCTCCACTTT

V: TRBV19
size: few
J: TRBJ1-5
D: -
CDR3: CASISHFTSNQPQHF
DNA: TGTGCCAGTATATCCCACTTCACTAGCAATCAGCCCCAGCATTTT

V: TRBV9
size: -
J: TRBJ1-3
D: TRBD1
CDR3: CASSVKGQGKPGNTIYF
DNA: TGTGCCAGCAGCGTGAAGGGACAGGGAAAACCTGGAAACACCATATATTTT

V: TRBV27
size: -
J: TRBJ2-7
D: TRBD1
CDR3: CASSSPDRFYEQYF
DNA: TGTGCCAGCAGTTCCCCGGACAGGTTCTACGAGCAGTACTTC

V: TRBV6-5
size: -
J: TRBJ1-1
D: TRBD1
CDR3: CASSPPGGFPEAFF
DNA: TGTGCCAGCAGCCCCCCAGGGGGCTTCCCTGAAGCTTTCTTT

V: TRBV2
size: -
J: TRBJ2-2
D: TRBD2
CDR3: CASSPLAGGPTGELFF
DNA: TGTGCCAGCAGTCCTCTAGCGGGGGGGCCTACCGGGGAGCTGTTTTTT

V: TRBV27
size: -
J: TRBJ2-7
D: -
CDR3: CASSLSQGGFEQYF
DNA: TGTGCCAGCAGTTTGAGTCAGGGTGGATTCGAGCAGTACTTC

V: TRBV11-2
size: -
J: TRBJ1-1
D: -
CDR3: CASSFQALNTEAFF
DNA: TGTGCCAGCAGCTTTCAGGCCCTGAACACTGAAGCTTTCTTT

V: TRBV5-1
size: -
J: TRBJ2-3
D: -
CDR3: CASSLGQSTDTQYF
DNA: TGCGCCAGCAGCTTAGGACAGAGCACAGATACGCAGTATTTT

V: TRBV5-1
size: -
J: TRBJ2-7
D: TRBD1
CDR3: CASSWDSSYEQYF
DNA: TGCGCCAGCAGCTGGGACAGTTCCTACGAGCAGTACTTC

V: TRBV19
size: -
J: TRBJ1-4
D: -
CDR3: CASSQIATNEKLFF
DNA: TGTGCCAGTAGTCAGATCGCAACTAATGAAAAACTGTTTTTT

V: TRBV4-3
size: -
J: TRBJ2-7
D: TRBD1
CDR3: CASSQDRGREQYF
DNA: TGCGCCAGCAGCCAAGACAGGGGGCGGGAGCAGTACTTC

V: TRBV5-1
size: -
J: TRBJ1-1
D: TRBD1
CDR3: CASSPSGQGSTEAFF
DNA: TGCGCCAGCAGCCCCTCCGGACAGGGAAGCACTGAAGCTTTCTTT

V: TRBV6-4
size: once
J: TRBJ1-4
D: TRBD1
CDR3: CASSGNSNRGEKLFF
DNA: TGTGCCAGCAGTGGTAATAGTAACAGGGGGGAAAAACTGTTTTTT

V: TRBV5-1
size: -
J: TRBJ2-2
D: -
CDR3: CASSLDLTNTGELFF
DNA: TGCGCCAGCAGCCTGGACCTAACGAACACCGGGGAGCTGTTTTTT

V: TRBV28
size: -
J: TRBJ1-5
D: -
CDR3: CASSLGTHEGPQHF
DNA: TGTGCCAGCAGTTTAGGGACACACGAAGGTCCCCAGCATTTT

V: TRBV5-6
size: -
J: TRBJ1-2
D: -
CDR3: CASTLGGGYTF
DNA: TGTGCCAGCACCCTGGGGGGTGGCTACACCTTC